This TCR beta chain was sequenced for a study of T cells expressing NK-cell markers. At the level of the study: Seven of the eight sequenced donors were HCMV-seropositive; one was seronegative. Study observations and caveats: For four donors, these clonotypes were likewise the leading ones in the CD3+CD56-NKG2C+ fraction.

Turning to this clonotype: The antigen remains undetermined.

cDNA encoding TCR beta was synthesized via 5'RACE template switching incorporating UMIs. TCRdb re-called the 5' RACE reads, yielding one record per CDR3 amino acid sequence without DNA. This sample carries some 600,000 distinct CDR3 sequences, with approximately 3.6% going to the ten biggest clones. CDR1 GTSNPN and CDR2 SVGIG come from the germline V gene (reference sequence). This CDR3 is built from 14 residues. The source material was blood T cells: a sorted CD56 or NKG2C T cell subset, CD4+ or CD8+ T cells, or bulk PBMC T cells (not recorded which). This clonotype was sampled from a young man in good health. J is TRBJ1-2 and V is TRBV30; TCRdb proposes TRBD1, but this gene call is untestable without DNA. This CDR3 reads CAWSVPGQSYGYTF.